A selection of T cell receptor beta chains follows, all from one sample in a study of cytomegalovirus exposure and HLA in healthy donors. Only in-frame clones appear in the TCRdb table, and some are missing; sequencing was by immunoSEQ multiplex PCR. The profile shows over 150,000 clones, about 73% of them singletons. Input material: PBMCs. Source of these receptors: a woman aged 45-65 years in good health and CMV-seropositive. CDR3s include the opening cysteine and the closing phenylalanine or tryptophan. The order of the fields is J gene, CDR3 length, V gene, D gene, clone size, CDR3 DNA, CDR3 protein. A D gene is named only where the DNA matches it firmly. Expanded clones are given a class, and other clones once, few, many or no size at all.

TRBJ2-7,14,TRBV5-4,NA,NA,TGTGCCAGCAGCTTGCCAGGGGAGCTTAGCGAGCAGTACTTC,CASSLPGELSEQYF
TRBJ1-1,16,TRBV5-5,NA,NA,TGTGCCAGCAGTTGGGCTGGTGGACAGTGGAACACTGAAGCTTTCTTT,CASSWAGGQWNTEAFF
TRBJ1-2,13,TRBV29-1,TRBD1,NA,TGCAGCGCCCGGGACAGGGAGGATTATGGCTACACCTTC,CSARDREDYGYTF
TRBJ2-1,13,TRBV29-1,TRBD1,NA,TGCAGCGTTGACGTACAGGGGAGAAATGAGCAGTTCTTC,CSVDVQGRNEQFF
TRBJ2-5,14,TRBV9,TRBD1,NA,TGTGCCAGCAGCGTTGGGACAGGAGAAGAGACCCAGTACTTC,CASSVGTGEETQYF
TRBJ2-7,14,TRBV9,NA,NA,TGTGCCAGCAGCTCCGGGGTCATCTCCTACGAGCAGTACTTC,CASSSGVISYEQYF
TRBJ1-1,14,TRBV6-1,TRBD1,few,TGTGCCAGCAGAGGACAGGGGTCGAACACTGAAGCTTTCTTT,CASRGQGSNTEAFF
TRBJ1-5,13,TRBV18,NA,NA,TGTGCCAGCTCACCAACATACAATCAGCCCCAGCATTTT,CASSPTYNQPQHF
TRBJ2-7,12,TRBV7-6,NA,NA,TGTGCCAGCAGCCCCCCAACTGGTGAGCAGTACTTC,CASSPPTGEQYF
TRBJ2-5,16,TRBV11-2,TRBD2,few,TGTGCCAGCAGCTTCCCCGGTGGGGGGGTCCAGGAGACCCAGTACTTC,CASSFPGGGVQETQYF